Below are 5 T cell receptor beta chains sequenced from a single sample in a study of CD8 T cells in ankylosing spondylitis. Which antigens these TCRs recognize remains unknown. MiXCR was run by TCRdb on the 5' RACE reads, yielding one entry per CDR3 protein. This sample yields more than 100,000 distinct CDR3 sequences, of which 17% are seen a single time; roughly a third belongs to the top ten. Study results and limitations: A motif of 7 to 9 highly homologous TCR beta variants was seen as apparently characteristic of ankylosing spondylitis blood.

The sequenced sample consisted of blood, either unsorted or a sorted T cell fraction (not recorded which). The source is a male donor with ankylosing spondylitis.

This chain connects TRBV7-8 to TRBJ2-1, with 14 bases lining up with TRBD2. The CDR3 length is 18 residues. In germline, CDR1 is SGHVS, CDR2 FQNEAQ. After removal of 1 base from V and 0 bases from J, the junction contained 2 bases not matched to a gene. CDR3 sequence: CASSLGLAGGFSYNEQFF. The CDR3 DNA reads TGTGCCAGCAGCTTAGGACTAGCGGGAGGGTTCTCCTACAATGAGCAGTTCTTC.

This clonotype was observed a few times. The gene calls are TRBV5-5 and TRBJ2-1; 8 bases match TRBD2. V shed 4 bases and J 4 bases; nucleotides not matched to a gene: 7. The germline V gene has CDR1 SGHKS and CDR2 YYEKEE (reference sequence). This CDR3 spans 15 amino acids. CDR3 loop: CASSNGGGGYNEQFF. CDR3 bases: TGTGCCAGCAGCAACGGGGGGGGAGGGTACAATGAGCAGTTCTTC.

This clonotype was seen only a few times. The rearrangement uses TRBV12-3 or TRBV12-4 and TRBJ2-2; 7 bases map to TRBD2. V trimming: 1 base; J trimming: 5 bases; junction bases outside the gene matches: 1. This CDR3 spans 14 amino acids. CDR3 region: CASSLGLATGELFF. The CDR3 DNA reads as TGTGCCAGCAGTTTAGGACTAGCAACCGGGGAGCTGTTTTTT.

This clonotype was counted only a few times. The chain carries TRBV5-1 and TRBJ2-7; D may correspond to TRBD1 or TRBD2 (6 bases each). This CDR3 is 15 amino acids long. Trimming pared 5 bases from V and 0 bases from J, leaving 15 bases between. Germline V gene sequence: CDR1 SGHRS, CDR2 YFSETQ. The CDR3 DNA reads as TGCGCCAGCAGATCCGAGGGGGGCCACTCCTACGAGCAGTACTTC. This encodes CASRSEGGHSYEQYF.

The chain employs TRBV4-3 and TRBJ2-1, with 11 bases aligning to TRBD1. The CDR3 is 17 residues long. With V trimmed by 2 bases and J by 12 bases, 15 bases remained unmatched. Germline CDR1 is LGHNA and CDR2 is YSLEER. The CDR3 coding sequence is TGCGCCAGCAGCCAATTTAGGGGGGACAGGGGGTCCGTGGGGCAGTTCTTC. It is translated as CASSQFRGDRGSVGQFF.